This record covers a single T cell receptor beta chain. The source of the sample is a study of radiotherapy plus CTLA-4 blockade in lung cancer. From germline, CDR1 is SGHAT and CDR2 FQNNGV. The CDR3 sequence is 16 residues long. The V end was cut by 6 bases, the J end by 0 bases, with 15 bases between. TCRdb's table, derived via immunoSEQ multiplex PCR, lists solely in-frame clones and lacks some. The sample has roughly 93,000 clones; approximately 85% are singletons. The chain is built from TRBV11-2 and TRBJ2-1, with D possibly TRBD2 on 6 matching bases. The sequence was collected from a human donor with non-small cell lung cancer who had a partial response to radiotherapy plus ipilimumab. Source: peripheral blood, taken from a patient treated with radiotherapy plus ipilimumab. The CDR3 nucleotides read TGTGCCAGCAGGTCGGGACTGACAGCCTCCTACAATGAGCAGTTCTTC. This gives the protein CASRSGLTASYNEQFF.